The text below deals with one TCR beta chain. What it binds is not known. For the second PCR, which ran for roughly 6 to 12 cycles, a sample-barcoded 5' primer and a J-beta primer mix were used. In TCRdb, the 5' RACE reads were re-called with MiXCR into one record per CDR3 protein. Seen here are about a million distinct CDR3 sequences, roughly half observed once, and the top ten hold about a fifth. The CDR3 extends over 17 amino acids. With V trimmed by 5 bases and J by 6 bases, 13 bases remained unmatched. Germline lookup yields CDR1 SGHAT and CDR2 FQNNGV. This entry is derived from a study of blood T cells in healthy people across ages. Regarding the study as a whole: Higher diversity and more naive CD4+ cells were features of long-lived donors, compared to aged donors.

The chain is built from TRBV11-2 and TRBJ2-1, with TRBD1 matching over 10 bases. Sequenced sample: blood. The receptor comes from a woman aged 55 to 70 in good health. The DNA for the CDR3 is TGTGCCAGCAGCGAGACAGGGGGCGCCTGGGGCGTCAATGAGCAGTTCTTC. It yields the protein CASSETGGAWGVNEQFF.